A selection of T cell receptor beta chains follows, all from one sample in a study of radiotherapy plus CTLA-4 blockade in lung cancer. Profiling relied on immunoSEQ multiplex PCR, and the TCRdb table lists in-frame clones only, not all of them. The sample records more than 90,000 clones, more than 65% being singletons. The sample was peripheral blood, taken from a patient treated with radiotherapy plus ipilimumab. Receptor source: a human donor with non-small cell lung cancer that progressed on radiotherapy plus ipilimumab. Some clones in this sample may be carry-over from other donors' samples. Both conserved end residues are part of each CDR3. A D gene is named only where the DNA matches it firmly. The size field is filled for only some rows; it gives once, few, many or a size class.

D gene: NA
clone size: NA
V gene: TRBV6-1
J gene: TRBJ2-3
CDR3 length: 12
CDR3 DNA: TGTGCCAGCAGTCCCGCCCTAGATACGCAGTATTTT
CDR3 protein: CASSPALDTQYF

D gene: TRBD1
clone size: NA
V gene: TRBV30
J gene: TRBJ1-3
CDR3 length: 11
CDR3 DNA: TGTGCCAGTAACAGGGGGCCCAGCATATATTTT
CDR3 protein: CASNRGPSIYF

D gene: TRBD2
clone size: once
V gene: TRBV6-5
J gene: TRBJ2-5
CDR3 length: 15
CDR3 DNA: TGTGCCAGCAGGCCACCGGGGCTAGCGGTGGAGACCCAGTACTTC
CDR3 protein: CASRPPGLAVETQYF

D gene: TRBD1
clone size: NA
V gene: TRBV6-1
J gene: TRBJ2-2
CDR3 length: 16
CDR3 DNA: TGTGCCAGCAGTGAAGGGACAGGGGGCTTCACCGGGGAGCTGTTTTTT
CDR3 protein: CASSEGTGGFTGELFF

D gene: NA
clone size: once
V gene: TRBV5-6
J gene: TRBJ1-3
CDR3 length: 15
CDR3 DNA: TGTGCCAGCAGCTTGGCTGTGCCCTTGGGAAACACCATATATTTT
CDR3 protein: CASSLAVPLGNTIYF

D gene: NA
clone size: few
V gene: TRBV11-3
J gene: TRBJ2-7
CDR3 length: 14
CDR3 DNA: TGTGCCAGCAGCTTTTCGAACCCCCGGGACGAGCAGTACTTC
CDR3 protein: CASSFSNPRDEQYF

D gene: NA
clone size: NA
V gene: TRBV5-1
J gene: TRBJ2-3
CDR3 length: 13
CDR3 DNA: TGCGCCAGCAGCTTGTTGTCCACAGATACGCAGTATTTT
CDR3 protein: CASSLLSTDTQYF

D gene: NA
clone size: NA
V gene: TRBV21-1
J gene: TRBJ2-7
CDR3 length: 17
CDR3 DNA: TGTGCCAGCAGCCGGGGGATGGGACTAGCTCTTCGGTACGAGCAGTACTTC
CDR3 protein: CASSRGMGLALRYEQYF

D gene: TRBD1
clone size: once
V gene: TRBV29-1
J gene: TRBJ1-2
CDR3 length: 14
CDR3 DNA: TGCAGCGTTGAGAAAGGTCAGACAGGGCAGGGCTACACCTTC
CDR3 protein: CSVEKGQTGQGYTF

D gene: TRBD1
clone size: NA
V gene: TRBV29-1
J gene: TRBJ2-7
CDR3 length: 13
CDR3 DNA: TGCAGCGTTAGCACAGGGGGTCCCTACGAGCAGTACTTC
CDR3 protein: CSVSTGGPYEQYF

D gene: TRBD2
clone size: once
V gene: TRBV2
J gene: TRBJ2-5
CDR3 length: 18
CDR3 DNA: TGTGCCAGCAGTGATAGTCTTGGGACTAGCGGTGAACCAGAGACCCAGTACTTC
CDR3 protein: CASSDSLGTSGEPETQYF

D gene: NA
clone size: NA
V gene: TRBV2
J gene: TRBJ1-4
CDR3 length: 17
CDR3 DNA: TGTGCCAGCAGTGATGAAGGGGGGGGTGCAACTAATGAAAAACTGTTTTTT
CDR3 protein: CASSDEGGGATNEKLFF

D gene: NA
clone size: NA
V gene: TRBV5-6
J gene: TRBJ1-1
CDR3 length: 14
CDR3 DNA: TGTGCCAGCAGCTTTCTGGGAAAGGACACTGAAGCTTTCTTT
CDR3 protein: CASSFLGKDTEAFF

D gene: NA
clone size: few
V gene: TRBV5-1
J gene: TRBJ1-3
CDR3 length: 15
CDR3 DNA: TGCGCCAGCAGCTTGGAGGGGGGTTCTGGAAACACCATATATTTT
CDR3 protein: CASSLEGGSGNTIYF

D gene: NA
clone size: NA
V gene: TRBV27
J gene: TRBJ1-2
CDR3 length: 13
CDR3 DNA: TGTGCCAGCAGTCCACGCCAAGGAAGTGGCTACACCTTC
CDR3 protein: CASSPRQGSGYTF

D gene: TRBD2
clone size: NA
V gene: TRBV4-1
J gene: TRBJ2-3
CDR3 length: 15
CDR3 DNA: TGCGCCAGCAGCCAAGATGGGGGGGGCACAGATACGCAGTATTTT
CDR3 protein: CASSQDGGGTDTQYF

D gene: NA
clone size: NA
V gene: TRBV18
J gene: TRBJ2-3
CDR3 length: 15
CDR3 DNA: TGTGCCAGCTCATTGACAGTATCGGTTACAGATACGCAGTATTTT
CDR3 protein: CASSLTVSVTDTQYF

D gene: NA
clone size: few
V gene: TRBV5-1
J gene: TRBJ2-1
CDR3 length: 16
CDR3 DNA: TGCGCCAGCAGCTTGAGGCAGGGTGAAACCTACAATGAGCAGTTCTTC
CDR3 protein: CASSLRQGETYNEQFF

D gene: NA
clone size: NA
V gene: TRBV7-2
J gene: TRBJ2-1
CDR3 length: 13
CDR3 DNA: TGTGCCAGCAGCTTCAGGATCGTAGGCGAGCAGTTCTTC
CDR3 protein: CASSFRIVGEQFF

D gene: NA
clone size: few
V gene: TRBV6-5
J gene: TRBJ1-5
CDR3 length: 14
CDR3 DNA: TGTGCCAGCAGTTCTACAGGGCCCAGTCAGCCCCAGCATTTT
CDR3 protein: CASSSTGPSQPQHF

D gene: NA
clone size: NA
V gene: TRBV7-2
J gene: TRBJ1-1
CDR3 length: 14
CDR3 DNA: TGTGCCAGCAGCTTAGTAATAGGGAACACTGAAGCTTTCTTT
CDR3 protein: CASSLVIGNTEAFF

D gene: TRBD2
clone size: NA
V gene: TRBV7-9
J gene: TRBJ2-1
CDR3 length: 18
CDR3 DNA: TGTGCCAGCAGCTTAGGCCCCCCCTTAGCGGGGGGCTACAATGAGCAGTTCTTC
CDR3 protein: CASSLGPPLAGGYNEQFF

D gene: TRBD1
clone size: NA
V gene: TRBV19
J gene: TRBJ2-1
CDR3 length: 16
CDR3 DNA: TGTGCCAGTAGTATCGTCGCTGGACAGGGATACAATGAGCAGTTCTTC
CDR3 protein: CASSIVAGQGYNEQFF

D gene: NA
clone size: NA
V gene: TRBV6-5
J gene: TRBJ2-7
CDR3 length: 14
CDR3 DNA: TGTGCCAGCAGCCCCGGTTTGATGTCCTACGAGCAGTACTTC
CDR3 protein: CASSPGLMSYEQYF

D gene: NA
clone size: NA
V gene: TRBV27
J gene: TRBJ2-3
CDR3 length: 14
CDR3 DNA: TGTGCCAGCAGTTTACTGGGTTTCGGAGATACGCAGTATTTT
CDR3 protein: CASSLLGFGDTQYF

D gene: TRBD1
clone size: NA
V gene: TRBV7-2
J gene: TRBJ2-1
CDR3 length: 15
CDR3 DNA: TGTGCCAGCAGCTTTTCCGGGACAGAAAGTAATGAGCAGTTCTTC
CDR3 protein: CASSFSGTESNEQFF

D gene: TRBD1
clone size: NA
V gene: TRBV7-3
J gene: TRBJ1-1
CDR3 length: 16
CDR3 DNA: TGTGCCAGCAGCTTAATGGCCCGGGTGGCAGGGGGAGAAGCTTTCTTT
CDR3 protein: CASSLMARVAGGEAFF

D gene: NA
clone size: few
V gene: TRBV9
J gene: TRBJ1-3
CDR3 length: 14
CDR3 DNA: TGTGCCAGCAGCGTAGAACATTCTGGAAACACCATATATTTT
CDR3 protein: CASSVEHSGNTIYF

D gene: NA
clone size: NA
V gene: TRBV4-1
J gene: TRBJ1-2
CDR3 length: 14
CDR3 DNA: TGCGCCAGCAGCCAAGAACAAGTTACTTATGGCTACACCTTC
CDR3 protein: CASSQEQVTYGYTF

D gene: TRBD1
clone size: NA
V gene: TRBV5-4
J gene: TRBJ1-3
CDR3 length: 14
CDR3 DNA: TGTGCCAGTTCGAGCGGGGGACAGCCTTCCACCATATATTTT
CDR3 protein: CASSSGGQPSTIYF

D gene: NA
clone size: NA
V gene: TRBV19
J gene: TRBJ2-7
CDR3 length: 16
CDR3 DNA: TGTGCCAGTAGTATAGATGTTGGGACACGAACCTACGAGCAGTACTTC
CDR3 protein: CASSIDVGTRTYEQYF

D gene: NA
clone size: NA
V gene: TRBV11-3
J gene: TRBJ2-5
CDR3 length: 14
CDR3 DNA: TGTGCCAGCAGCTTAGGGGGGGCCCAAGAGACCCAGTACTTC
CDR3 protein: CASSLGGAQETQYF

D gene: TRBD1
clone size: once
V gene: TRBV10-2
J gene: TRBJ2-7
CDR3 length: 14
CDR3 DNA: TGCGCCAGCAGAGATGAGACAGGGGGTAACGAGCAGTACTTC
CDR3 protein: CASRDETGGNEQYF

D gene: NA
clone size: NA
V gene: TRBV4-1
J gene: TRBJ2-7
CDR3 length: 15
CDR3 DNA: TGCGCCAGCAGCCAAGGGTGGGGGCCCTCCTACGAGCAGTACTTC
CDR3 protein: CASSQGWGPSYEQYF

D gene: NA
clone size: few
V gene: TRBV11-3
J gene: TRBJ2-7
CDR3 length: 12
CDR3 DNA: TGTGCCAGCAGCCATGGATGGGCTTCTCCCCACTTC
CDR3 protein: CASSHGWASPHF

D gene: NA
clone size: NA
V gene: TRBV5-1
J gene: TRBJ1-1
CDR3 length: 14
CDR3 DNA: TGCGCCAGCAGCCCGGGAGCCGAGGACACTGAAGCTTTCTTT
CDR3 protein: CASSPGAEDTEAFF

D gene: TRBD2
clone size: few
V gene: TRBV4-2
J gene: TRBJ2-3
CDR3 length: 17
CDR3 DNA: TGTGCCAGCAGCCAAACCGGGACTAGCGGGGGGGGTGATACGCAGTATTTT
CDR3 protein: CASSQTGTSGGGDTQYF

D gene: TRBD1
clone size: NA
V gene: TRBV9
J gene: TRBJ1-1
CDR3 length: 14
CDR3 DNA: TGTGCCAGCAGCCTCGACAGGGGGACCACTGAAGCTTTCTTT
CDR3 protein: CASSLDRGTTEAFF

D gene: TRBD1
clone size: NA
V gene: TRBV18
J gene: TRBJ1-2
CDR3 length: 13
CDR3 DNA: TGTGCCAGCTCACCAGACAGGGCCCTTGGCTACACCTTC
CDR3 protein: CASSPDRALGYTF

D gene: TRBD2
clone size: NA
V gene: TRBV5-6
J gene: TRBJ2-4
CDR3 length: 15
CDR3 DNA: TGTGCCAGCAGCTCAACCGGGGGGATTGTGTACATTCAGTACTTC
CDR3 protein: CASSSTGGIVYIQYF

D gene: NA
clone size: NA
V gene: TRBV9
J gene: TRBJ1-1
CDR3 length: 14
CDR3 DNA: TGTGCCAGCAGCGTACTCAAACAGGGTGGGGAAGCTTTCTTT
CDR3 protein: CASSVLKQGGEAFF

D gene: TRBD2
clone size: NA
V gene: TRBV29-1
J gene: TRBJ2-3
CDR3 length: 17
CDR3 DNA: TGCAGCGTTCATGGTTGGGGGGGTGCTTCTTGGGCAGATACGCAGTATTTT
CDR3 protein: CSVHGWGGASWADTQYF

D gene: TRBD1
clone size: NA
V gene: TRBV4-2
J gene: TRBJ1-2
CDR3 length: 16
CDR3 DNA: TGTGCCAGCAGCTTATTACCGGGACAGCTTAACTATGGCTACACCTTC
CDR3 protein: CASSLLPGQLNYGYTF

D gene: TRBD2
clone size: once
V gene: TRBV19
J gene: TRBJ2-3
CDR3 length: 16
CDR3 DNA: TGTGCCAGTAGTAACCCCGTAGCGGGGGGCACAGATACGCAGTATTTT
CDR3 protein: CASSNPVAGGTDTQYF

D gene: TRBD2
clone size: NA
V gene: TRBV28
J gene: TRBJ2-3
CDR3 length: 17
CDR3 DNA: TGTGCCAGCAGTTTACCCGGACTAGCGGGGGCATCAGATACGCAGTATTTT
CDR3 protein: CASSLPGLAGASDTQYF

D gene: NA
clone size: NA
V gene: TRBV5-1
J gene: TRBJ1-2
CDR3 length: 14
CDR3 DNA: TGCGCCAGCATGGGGTCGGGGGCGCTGAATGGCTACACCTTC
CDR3 protein: CASMGSGALNGYTF

D gene: TRBD1
clone size: NA
V gene: TRBV27
J gene: TRBJ1-6
CDR3 length: 17
CDR3 DNA: TGTGCCAGCAGTCTAAGGCCGGGACACCCAGGGGGTTCACCCCTCCACTTT
CDR3 protein: CASSLRPGHPGGSPLHF

D gene: TRBD1
clone size: NA
V gene: TRBV9
J gene: TRBJ2-1
CDR3 length: 14
CDR3 DNA: TGTGCCAGCAGCGTAGTCACAGGGGGCGGTGAGCAGTTCTTC
CDR3 protein: CASSVVTGGGEQFF

D gene: NA
clone size: NA
V gene: TRBV7-9
J gene: TRBJ1-5
CDR3 length: 14
CDR3 DNA: TGTGCCAGCAGATACCGACCGCCGAATCAGCCCCAGCATTTT
CDR3 protein: CASRYRPPNQPQHF

D gene: NA
clone size: once
V gene: TRBV27
J gene: TRBJ2-3
CDR3 length: 14
CDR3 DNA: TGTGCCAGCAGGCCAGGGACTTCCACAGATACGCAGTATTTT
CDR3 protein: CASRPGTSTDTQYF

D gene: TRBD2
clone size: NA
V gene: TRBV5-1
J gene: TRBJ2-1
CDR3 length: 13
CDR3 DNA: TGCGCCAGCAGCTTGGCCAGGGCTAGCGGGGAGTTCTTC
CDR3 protein: CASSLARASGEFF

D gene: TRBD1
clone size: NA
V gene: TRBV10-3
J gene: TRBJ1-1
CDR3 length: 13
CDR3 DNA: TGTGCCATCAAGGGACAGGGGCCGGGTGAAGCTTTCTTT
CDR3 protein: CAIKGQGPGEAFF

D gene: NA
clone size: once
V gene: TRBV27
J gene: TRBJ2-7
CDR3 length: 18
CDR3 DNA: TGTGCCAGCAGCAACGGACCCCCGGGACGACAGGAGGTCTACGAGCAGTACTTC
CDR3 protein: CASSNGPPGRQEVYEQYF

D gene: NA
clone size: NA
V gene: TRBV1
J gene: TRBJ2-7
CDR3 length: 16
CDR3 DNA: TGCACCAGCAGCCAAGACTCCGGACACCACGACTACGAGCAGTACTTC
CDR3 protein: CTSSQDSGHHDYEQYF

D gene: NA
clone size: NA
V gene: TRBV18
J gene: TRBJ2-7
CDR3 length: 14
CDR3 DNA: TGTGCCAGCTCACAGCAGGGACGGAGCTACGAGCAGTACTTC
CDR3 protein: CASSQQGRSYEQYF

D gene: TRBD1
clone size: NA
V gene: TRBV7-9
J gene: TRBJ2-7
CDR3 length: 15
CDR3 DNA: TGTGCCAGCAGCCTATATCGGGACAGGGTACACGAGCAGTACTTC
CDR3 protein: CASSLYRDRVHEQYF

D gene: NA
clone size: once
V gene: TRBV9
J gene: TRBJ2-2
CDR3 length: 15
CDR3 DNA: TGTGCCAGCAGCGATCGACAGCCTACCACCGGGGAGCTGTTTTTT
CDR3 protein: CASSDRQPTTGELFF

D gene: NA
clone size: NA
V gene: TRBV9
J gene: TRBJ1-1
CDR3 length: 11
CDR3 DNA: TGTGCCAGCAGCGGTGGCACTGAAGCTTTCTTT
CDR3 protein: CASSGGTEAFF

D gene: TRBD1
clone size: NA
V gene: TRBV7-3
J gene: TRBJ2-7
CDR3 length: 15
CDR3 DNA: TGTGCCAGCAGCGTCTCAGGGGGCCGCTCCTACGAGCAGTACTTC
CDR3 protein: CASSVSGGRSYEQYF

D gene: TRBD2
clone size: NA
V gene: TRBV28
J gene: TRBJ2-3
CDR3 length: 13
CDR3 DNA: TGTGCCAGCAGGGTACTAGCGGGGGGCCTCACGTATTTT
CDR3 protein: CASRVLAGGLTYF